The TCR beta chain described here comes from a study of CD8 T cells in ankylosing spondylitis. Whole-study results and caveats: Within peripheral blood, clones linked to disease were CD8+ and relatively rare. A number of the motif variants had already been described in reactive arthritis synovial fluid and blood. Disease-linked clones reportedly concentrated significantly in matched ankylosing spondylitis synovial fluid.

The authors made TCR beta libraries by quantitative 5'-RACE with molecular barcodes. TCRdb reprocessed the 5' RACE reads via MiXCR and lists one record per CDR3 protein. The sample contains 300,000 to 350,000 distinct CDR3 sequences, roughly 15% of which appear only once. For this clonotype: Its antigen remains unidentified.

Trimming shortened V by 2 bases and J by 1 base, and 8 bases separated the two germline ends. CDR3 size: 13 residues. The germline gives CDR1 SQVTM, CDR2 ANQGSEA. This chain links TRBV29-1 with TRBJ1-1; D ambiguous. The receptor comes from a male donor with ankylosing spondylitis or in good health (not recorded which). Sequenced sample: blood, either unsorted or a sorted T cell fraction (not recorded which). The CDR3 region has the DNA TGCAGCGTTGAAAGGACCGAGAACACTGAAGCTTTCTTT. Its translation: CSVERTENTEAFF. The variable domain in full, completed from reference TRBV29-1 and TRBJ1-1, reads SAVISQKPSRDICQRGTSLTIQCQVDSQVTMMFWYRQQPGQSLTLIATANQGSEATYESGFVIDKFPISRPNLTFSTLTVSNMSPEDSSIYLCSVERTENTEAFFGQGTRLTVV.